This TCR beta chain derives from a study of CD8+ T cells in alopecia areata. Treatment meaning: oral pan-JAK inhibitor, 5-10 mg twice daily. V dropped 3 bases and J dropped 1; count of bases not matched to a gene: 4. The CDR3 loop spans 14 amino acids. Germline V gene lookup returns CDR1 SQVTM and CDR2 ANQGSEA. Sequencing templates came from extracted RNA that was reverse transcribed into cDNA. Sequenced by immunoSEQ multiplex PCR; TCRdb stores in-frame clones only, minus some. The sample gives 200,000 to 250,000 clones, about three fifths of which show up once; roughly 4.2% is in the top ten. The TCR was taken from a human donor with alopecia areata. The starting material was CD4+ T cells sorted from blood, obtained at week 4, from a patient treated with tofacitinib. V usage is TRBV29-1 and J usage is TRBJ1-2; 8 nucleotides match TRBD1. In DNA, the CDR3 is TGCAGCGTTGATGGACAGGGACATAACTATGGCTACACCTTC. It translates to CSVDGQGHNYGYTF.